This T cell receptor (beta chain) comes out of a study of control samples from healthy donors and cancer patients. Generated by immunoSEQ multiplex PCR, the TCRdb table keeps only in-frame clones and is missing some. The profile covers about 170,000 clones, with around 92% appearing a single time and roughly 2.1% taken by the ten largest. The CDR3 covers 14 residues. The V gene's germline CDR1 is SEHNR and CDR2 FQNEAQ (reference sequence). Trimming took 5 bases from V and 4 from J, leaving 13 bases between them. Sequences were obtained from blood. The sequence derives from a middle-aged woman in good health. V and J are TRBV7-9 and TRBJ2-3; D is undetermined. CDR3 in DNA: TGTGCCAGCAGCCTCGTGGGCGTGGCAGATACGCAGTATTTT. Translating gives CASSLVGVADTQYF.